This entry lists 30 T cell receptor beta chains sequenced from one sample in a study of T cell repertoires in cytomegalovirus infection (dated by TCRdb to between 2018 and 2021). The treatment or condition label on this specimen signifies: in vitro stimulation with specific CMV peptide epitopes to enrich CMV-specific T cells. These TCRs' antigens remain unknown. TCRdb records Illumina HiSeq 1500 as the sequencer. The public reads were run again by TCRdb, first through fastp at Q25 and then through MiXCR, and only productive beta chains were kept. One record per CDR3 amino acid sequence lists the most common genes and DNA. This sample gives 310,000 or so distinct CDR3 sequences in total; around a quarter of them show up just once. About an eighth of the sample rests with the top ten. Material: cultured PBMCs, obtained from culture after CMV antigen stimulation. The source of these receptors is a human donor in good health (CMV status not recorded). Some clones in this sample may be carry-over from other donors' samples.

The genes are TRBV18 and TRBJ2-7; D may be TRBD1 (5 bases). Trimming took 0 bases from V and 4 from J, leaving 7 bases between them. The CDR3 loop spans 13 amino acids. Germline V gene sequence: CDR1 KGHSH, CDR2 LQKENI. The CDR3 nucleotides read TGTGCCAGCTCACCACCGGACATGTACGAGCAGTACGTC. Translated, it gives CASSPPDMYEQYV.

The sample holds a few counts of this clonotype. The chain recombines TRBV5-4 with TRBJ2-3, with D possibly matching TRBD2 (7 bases). The germline V gene has CDR1 SGHNT and CDR2 YYREEE (reference sequence). There are 16 residues in the CDR3. V lost 0 bases to trimming and J lost 5 bases, with 16 bases between them. CDR3 sequence: CASSLGGGPVGDTQYF. The CDR3 region has the DNA TGTGCCAGCAGCTTGGGGGGGGGCCCCGTAGGAGATACGCAGTATTTT.

J is TRBJ2-7 and V is TRBV7-9, with 8 bases fitting TRBD2. Germline trimming cut 1 base from V and 2 bases from J; bases unmatched to any gene: 7. From germline, CDR1 is SEHNR and CDR2 FQNEAQ (reference sequence). This CDR3 is 16 amino acids long. CDR3 loop: CASSLGSSGPTYEQYV. The CDR3 bases are TGTGCCAGCAGCTTAGGTTCTAGCGGGCCGACCTACGAGCAGTACGTC.

This clonotype appeared a few times. The chain employs TRBV29-1 and TRBJ2-7, with TRBD2 identical over 8 bases. The CDR3 covers 15 residues. With 4 bases clipped from V and 7 bases from J, the junction kept 15 bases outside the gene matches. CDR1 and CDR2 from the germline V gene are SQVTM and ANQGSEA. The CDR3 nucleotides read TGCAGCGTTGGAGACCGAGCGGGAGCCTCGGGGGAGCAGTACTTC. Protein: CSVGDRAGASGEQYF.

The rearrangement uses TRBV20-1 and TRBJ2-3; no reliable D call. V lost 0 bases to trimming and J lost 4 bases, with 20 bases between them. The germline V gene encodes CDR1 DFQATT and CDR2 SNEGSKA (reference sequence). The CDR3 covers 17 residues. The CDR3 DNA sequence: TGCAGTGCTAGAGATCGGGTCGGAAAGGGTGGCCCAGATACGCAGTATTTT. Its translation is CSARDRVGKGGPDTQYF.

The chain recombines TRBV28 with TRBJ2-5; possibly TRBD2 for D (6 bases). This CDR3 has 15 amino acids. Trimming cost V 2 bases and J 1 base, with 11 bases left between them. Looked up from germline, CDR1 is MDHEN and CDR2 is SYDVKM. The CDR3 bases are TGTGCCAGCAGTTTAGCGGGAAAGCCCCAAGAGACCCAGTACTTC. Protein sequence: CASSLAGKPQETQYF.

This clonotype turned up a few times. The J gene is TRBJ2-5, the V gene TRBV7-2; no clear D gene. CDR1 is SGHTA, CDR2 FQGNSA, per germline. The CDR3 runs 12 residues. Trimming removed 0 bases from V and 5 bases from J, with 4 bases in between. The CDR3 protein is CASSLAIETQYF. The CDR3 DNA follows: TGTGCCAGCAGCTTAGCGATCGAGACCCAGTACTTC.

The chain joins TRBV29-1 to TRBJ2-2; 9 positions match TRBD2. V lost 2 bases, J lost 8 bases, and 12 bases stayed unmatched. CDR1 and CDR2 (germline): SQVTM, ANQGSEA. CDR3 size: 16 residues. In DNA form, the CDR3 reads TGCAGCGTTGAATGGGTGGTTAGCGGGAGAATAGGGGAGCTGTTTTTT. The encoded protein is CSVEWVVSGRIGELFF.

This clonotype was counted ten times or more. The V gene is TRBV7-2, the J gene TRBJ2-3, with 9 bases matching TRBD2. This CDR3 comprises 16 residues. After removal of 5 bases from V and 1 base from J, the junction contained 7 bases not matched to a gene. In germline, CDR1 is SGHTA, CDR2 FQGNSA. The CDR3 protein is CASSRDSSGGTDTQYF. Written as DNA, the CDR3 is TGTGCCAGCAGCCGAGATTCTAGCGGGGGCACAGATACGCAGTATTTT.

This clonotype was seen only a few times. This sequence joins TRBV7-2 and TRBJ2-7, with D possibly called TRBD1 or TRBD2 (5 bases each). CDR1 and CDR2 (germline): SGHTA, FQGNSA. This CDR3 has 14 residues. Trimming took off 5 bases at V and 3 bases at J, with 14 bases between the two ends. The CDR3 region has the DNA TGTGCCAGCAGCCTCCGGGACGGGGACTACGAGCAGTACTTC. Its translation is CASSLRDGDYEQYF.

This clonotype was counted many times. This rearrangement joins TRBV7-2 to TRBJ1-6; D may be TRBD1 (5 bases). V lost 5 bases, J lost 9 bases, and 20 bases lay in between. The length of the CDR3 is 16 residues. The germline CDR1 and CDR2 sequences are SGHTA and FQGNSA. DNA for the CDR3: TGTGCCAGCAGCGGCCGGACACCTCCCGGGAGTTCACCCCTCCACTTT. This codes for CASSGRTPPGSSPLHF. Filled out from reference TRBV7-2 and TRBJ1-6, the complete variable domain reads GAGVSQSPSNKVTEKGKDVELRCDPISGHTALYWYRQSLGQGLEFLIYFQGNSAPDKSGLPSDRFSAERTGGSVSTLTIQRTQQEDSAVYLCASSGRTPPGSSPLHFGNGTRLTVT.

V usage is TRBV28 and J usage is TRBJ2-7, with 13 bases aligning to TRBD2. Germline CDR1 reads MDHEN; CDR2 reads SYDVKM. The V segment lost 5 bases and the J segment 4 bases; nucleotides outside the gene matches: 5. The CDR3 is 15 residues long. CDR3 in DNA: TGTGCCAGCAGTACTAGCGGGGGGGGATCGTACGAGCAGTACTTC. Its translation is CASSTSGGGSYEQYF.

The chain is built from TRBV7-2 and TRBJ1-3; TRBD1 is a possible D gene (5 bases). Between the trimmed V and J ends, which lost 3 bases and 0 bases, there was a span of 15 bases. CDR1 is SGHTA, CDR2 FQGNSA, per germline. CDR3 length: 17 amino acids. This CDR3 reads CASSFFGARVSGNTIYF. The CDR3 bases are TGTGCCAGCAGCTTCTTTGGGGCCCGGGTCTCTGGAAACACCATATATTTT.

There are many counts of this clonotype. V and J are TRBV6-1 and TRBJ1-1, with D possibly matching TRBD1 (5 bases). The CDR3 is made up of 14 amino acids. V was shortened by 3 bases and J by 1 base, with 9 bases between the two germline ends. Germline assignment: CDR1 MNHNS and CDR2 SASEGT. The CDR3 loop is CASSDRAENTEAFF. CDR3 bases: TGTGCCAGCAGTGACAGGGCAGAGAACACTGAAGCTTTCTTT.

This clonotype has just a few counts. The chain combines TRBV2 with TRBJ2-1; weak D call: TRBD2 (6 bases). With 6 bases removed from V and 4 bases from J, the gap between germline ends came to 19 bases. The CDR3 runs 16 residues. Germline CDR1 and CDR2: SNHLY and FYNNEI. The CDR3 DNA reads as TGTGCCAGCAGCCCCCTACTAGCAGATCTTTACAATGAGCAGTTCTTC. It yields the protein CASSPLLADLYNEQFF. Variable domain in full (rest from reference TRBV2 and TRBJ2-1): EPEVTQTPSHQVTQMGQEVILRCVPISNHLYFYWYRQILGQKVEFLVSFYNNEISEKSEIFDDQFSVERPDGSNFTLKIRSTKLEDSAMYFCASSPLLADLYNEQFFGPGTRLTVL.

This clonotype was seen only a few times. The J gene is TRBJ2-6, the V gene TRBV5-1, with a tentative D call TRBD1 (5 bases). V lost 2 bases and J lost 0, with 15 bases in between. CDR1 is SGHRS and CDR2 is YFSETQ in the germline V gene. The CDR3 is 18 amino acids. The CDR3 spells CASSFNPTGYSGANVLTF. CDR3 sequence (DNA): TGCGCCAGCAGCTTTAACCCCACAGGTTACTCTGGGGCCAACGTCCTGACTTTC. The whole variable domain, remainder taken from reference TRBV5-1 and TRBJ2-6, is KAGVTQTPRYLIKTRGQQVTLSCSPISGHRSVSWYQQTPGQGLQFLFEYFSETQRNKGNFPGRFSGRQFSNSRSEMNVSTLELGDSALYLCASSFNPTGYSGANVLTFGAGSRLTVL.

The V gene is TRBV28, the J gene TRBJ2-3; tentative D call: TRBD1 (5 bases). The CDR3 extends over 13 amino acids. Trimming removed 6 bases at V and 5 bases at J, with 12 bases between. Looked up from germline, CDR1 is MDHEN and CDR2 is SYDVKM. The CDR3 protein is CASRLPTVDTQYF. DNA of the CDR3: TGTGCCAGCAGGCTCCCGACAGTAGATACGCAGTATTTT.

CDR3 DNA: TGTGCCAGCAGCTTAGATCAGGGTGCCATTTCACCCCTCCACTTT. It encodes CASSLDQGAISPLHF. V gene TRBV7-2 combines with J gene TRBJ1-6, with D possibly being TRBD1 (5 bases). V lost 1 base and J 9 bases, leaving 13 bases between the germline ends. The CDR3 totals 15 residues. Looked up from germline, CDR1 is SGHTA and CDR2 is FQGNSA.

The chain recombines TRBV10-3 with TRBJ2-7; D gene uncertain. V lost 1 base, J lost 3 bases, and 16 bases lay in between. Germline lookup yields CDR1 ENHRY and CDR2 SYGVKD. CDR3 length equals 16 residues. CDR3 region: CAISEFSARLLYEQYF. The CDR3, as DNA: TGTGCCATCAGTGAGTTTTCGGCCAGGCTTCTCTACGAGCAGTACTTC.

The chain couples TRBV6-4 to TRBJ1-1; 7 bases map to TRBD1. Germline V CDR1 and CDR2: MRHNA, SNTAGT. Germline trimming cut 6 bases from V and 5 bases from J; bases unmatched to any gene: 9. This CDR3 spans 14 amino acids. CDR3 amino acids: CASSPQGGTTEAFF. In DNA, the CDR3 is TGTGCCAGCAGCCCGCAGGGGGGAACAACTGAAGCTTTCTTT.

The V call is TRBV12-3 or TRBV12-4, the J call TRBJ2-1; 11 nucleotides match TRBD2. V lost 6 bases, J lost 6 bases, and 7 bases stayed unmatched. The CDR3 consists of 15 residues. The chain's CDR3 is CASRPLAGGFNEQFF. CDR3 DNA: TGTGCCAGCAGACCCTTAGCGGGAGGGTTCAATGAGCAGTTCTTC.

The sample holds a few counts of this clonotype. This chain links TRBV7-2 with TRBJ2-5, with TRBD1 as a possible D gene (6 bases). Trimming removed 5 bases at V and 7 bases at J, with 20 bases between. Germline CDR1 SGHTA, CDR2 FQGNSA. CDR3 size: 15 residues. The CDR3 DNA reads as TGTGCCAGCAGCCGACCGGGACACGGGGATGGGACCCAGTACTTC. Amino acids: CASSRPGHGDGTQYF.

This clonotype was picked up a small number of times. CDR3 sequence reads: CASSLARAEAFF. The CDR3 DNA sequence: TGTGCCAGCAGCTTAGCCCGGGCTGAAGCTTTCTTT. The chain carries TRBV7-2 and TRBJ1-1; no clear D. CDR1 is SGHTA, CDR2 FQGNSA, per germline. V lost 0 bases and J lost 6, with 5 bases in between. The CDR3 is made up of 12 amino acids.

This clonotype occurred many times. The rearrangement links TRBV7-2 to TRBJ2-2, with D possibly being TRBD2 (6 bases). The V end lost 5 bases, the J end lost 10 bases, and 11 bases lay between the germline ends. Germline V lookup: CDR1 SGHTA, CDR2 FQGNSA. The CDR3 loop spans 12 amino acids. The chain's CDR3 is CASSRGDLELFF. The CDR3 region has the DNA TGTGCCAGCAGCCGTGGGGACTTGGAGCTGTTTTTT.

This clonotype was counted a few times. The chain is built from TRBV27 and TRBJ1-3; D is possibly TRBD1 (6 bases). Between the trimmed V and J ends, which lost 6 bases and 1 base, there was a span of 10 bases. CDR3 length: 14 amino acids. Germline CDR1 MNHEY, CDR2 SMNVEV (reference sequence). The CDR3: CASSAGDSGNTIYF. The CDR3, as DNA: TGTGCCAGCAGCGCAGGGGATTCTGGAAACACCATATATTTT.

This clonotype occurred a few times. The CDR3 region has the DNA TGTGCCAGCAGTGAAGAGGGGTCGTGGGGCTATGGCTACACCTTC. It codes for CASSEEGSWGYGYTF. J is TRBJ1-2 and V is TRBV6-1; D is perhaps TRBD1 (5 bases). V lost 1 base to trimming and J lost 4 bases, with 13 bases between them. The CDR3 is 15 amino acids. Germline-derived CDR1 and CDR2 are MNHNS and SASEGT.

This clonotype was counted many times. The V and J genes are TRBV7-2 and TRBJ2-7, with 10 bases fitting TRBD2. V was pared by 5 bases and J by 2 bases, with 6 bases of the junction left unmatched. The CDR3 sequence is 15 residues long. Germline V lookup: CDR1 SGHTA, CDR2 FQGNSA. In nucleotides, the CDR3 is TGTGCCAGCAGCCATGGACTAGCGGAGACCTACGAGCAGTACTTC. Translating it yields CASSHGLAETYEQYF.

This chain connects TRBV6-2 or TRBV6-3 to TRBJ2-7, with D possibly matching TRBD1 (6 bases). Germline V gene sequence: CDR1 MNHEY, CDR2 SVGEGT. CDR3 length: 15 amino acids. V lost 5 bases, J lost 3 bases, and 17 bases lay in between. For the CDR3, the DNA is TGTGCCAGCAGTCCGCACAGGGTTAAAGGCTACGAGCAGTACGTC. It specifies CASSPHRVKGYEQYV.

The chain has TRBV11-2 and TRBJ2-1; 10 bases map to TRBD2. J lost 5 bases, V lost 8 bases, and 6 bases had no gene match. The germline gives CDR1 SGHAT, CDR2 FQNNGV. This CDR3 contains 14 residues. The CDR3 coding sequence is TGTGCCAGCCACGCTAGCGGGAGTAACAATGAGCAGTTCTTC. Translating it yields CASHASGSNNEQFF.

This clonotype showed up just a few times. The genes are TRBV12-3 or TRBV12-4 and TRBJ1-5; no firm D call. Trimming shortened V by 5 bases and J by 4 bases, and 12 bases separated the two germline ends. CDR3 length: 14 residues. CDR3 DNA sequence: TGTGCCAGCAGTCGTGGGGAACCTAATCAGCCCCAGCATTTT. It specifies CASSRGEPNQPQHF.